This passage covers 24 T cell receptor beta chains from one sample sequenced in a study of PD-1 and CTLA-4 blockade in melanoma. The data were produced by immunoSEQ multiplex PCR, yet TCRdb's version contains in-frame clones alone and is incomplete. Of fewer than 35,000 clones listed, about 88% are singletons. The specimen was CD8+ T cells from peripheral blood, collected from a patient given anti-PD-1 treatment. These receptors all stem from a human donor with melanoma.

This chain connects TRBV19 to TRBJ1-1; D unclear. The length of the CDR3 is 13 residues. The V end lost 5 bases, the J end lost 1 base, and 8 bases lay between the germline ends. Germline lookup yields CDR1 LNHDA and CDR2 SQIVND (reference sequence). Written as DNA, the CDR3 is TGTGCCAGTAGTGCGAGTGGGAACACTGAAGCTTTCTTT. Residues: CASSASGNTEAFF. Combining the CDR3 with reference TRBV19 and TRBJ1-1 gives the whole variable domain DGGITQSPKYLFRKEGQNVTLSCEQNLNHDAMYWYRQDPGQGLRLIYYSQIVNDFQKGDIAEGYSVSREKKESFPLTVTSAQKNPTAFYLCASSASGNTEAFFGQGTRLTVV.

This clone was seen once. The V and J genes are TRBV5-1 and TRBJ2-5; D is undetermined. The CDR3 has 15 amino acids. The V end was cut by 0 bases, the J end by 3 bases, with 12 bases between. Germline V gives CDR1 SGHRS, CDR2 YFSETQ. CDR3 bases: TGCGCCAGCAGCTTGGCCGGTAGCAGGAAAGAGACCCAGTACTTC. Translation gives CASSLAGSRKETQYF.

The chain recombines TRBV28 with TRBJ2-7; TRBD1 aligns across 7 bases. The length of the CDR3 is 13 residues. The germline CDR1 and CDR2 sequences are MDHEN and SYDVKM. J lost 0 bases, V lost 8 bases, and 4 bases had no gene match. This chain's CDR3 is CASGRQGSYEQYF. DNA of the CDR3: TGTGCCAGCGGTCGACAGGGCTCCTACGAGCAGTACTTC.

The V and J genes are TRBV7-2 and TRBJ2-7; TRBD2 might be the D (5 bases). V dropped 5 bases and J dropped 1 base, with 9 bases sitting between them. The CDR3 contains 13 residues. Per the germline V gene, CDR1 is SGHTA and CDR2 is FQGNSA. As DNA, the CDR3 is TGTGCCAGCAGCCCTCGGGGATCCTACGAGCAGTACTTC. Amino acids: CASSPRGSYEQYF.

The chain combines TRBV15 with TRBJ1-1; perhaps TRBD1 as D (6 bases). Between the trimmed V and J ends, which lost 0 bases and 4 bases, there was a span of 9 bases. Germline CDR1 LNHNV, CDR2 YYDKDF (reference sequence). The CDR3 length is 14 residues. As DNA, the CDR3 is TGTGCCACCAGCAGAGACAGGGGACCCACTGAAGCTTTCTTT. Amino acids: CATSRDRGPTEAFF.

The chain is built from TRBV7-9 and TRBJ2-1; D unclear. This CDR3 is built from 13 residues. The V and J ends lost 5 bases and 8 bases respectively, with 13 bases between them. Germline V gene lookup returns CDR1 SEHNR and CDR2 FQNEAQ (reference sequence). The CDR3 sequence is CASSPPRADEQFF. The CDR3 nucleotides are TGTGCCAGCAGCCCCCCTCGGGCGGATGAGCAGTTCTTC.

The rearrangement uses TRBV27 and TRBJ2-7; possible D gene TRBD2, 6 bases. The germline gives CDR1 MNHEY, CDR2 SMNVEV (reference sequence). CDR3 length equals 13 residues. Trimming left V 5 bases short and J 5 bases short, with 13 bases between. Written as DNA, the CDR3 is TGTGCCAGCAGTATCCTCGGGAGCGACGAGCAGTACTTC. Its translation is CASSILGSDEQYF.

A single count supports this clone. This rearrangement joins TRBV12-3 or TRBV12-4 to TRBJ1-1; D unclear. The length of the CDR3 is 11 residues. The V end was cut by 7 bases, the J end by 7 bases, with 10 bases between. This CDR3 is CASTLGSEAFF. The CDR3 DNA follows: TGTGCCAGCACCCTTGGGAGTGAAGCTTTCTTT.

The V call is TRBV4-1, the J call TRBJ2-5; D call uncertain. The germline gives CDR1 MGHRA, CDR2 YSYEKL. The CDR3 covers 13 residues. V shed 3 bases and J shed 4 bases, with 9 bases lying between them. In DNA, the CDR3 is TGCGCCAGCAGCCACCTGATCGGAGAGACCCAGTACTTC. Protein: CASSHLIGETQYF.

This clone was detected only once. The chain couples TRBV4-1 to TRBJ1-4; 8 positions agree with TRBD1. The CDR3 extends over 14 amino acids. The V gene end was trimmed by 5 bases and the J gene end by 7 bases; junction bases not matched to a gene: 6. Germline values: CDR1 MGHRA, CDR2 YSYEKL. CDR3 sequence (DNA): TGCGCCAGCAGCGGCCAGGGGGCAAGTGAAAAACTGTTTTTT. Its protein product is CASSGQGASEKLFF.

The rearrangement joins TRBV9 to TRBJ1-2; D is unresolved. The CDR3 runs to 14 residues. The germline V gene encodes CDR1 SGDLS and CDR2 YYNGEE. Trimming shortened V by 4 bases and J by 2 bases, and 12 bases separated the two germline ends. This chain's CDR3 is CASSHTSSNYGYTF. For the CDR3, the DNA is TGTGCCAGCAGCCATACATCCTCCAACTATGGCTACACCTTC.

This rearrangement joins TRBV27 to TRBJ2-2; D might be TRBD1 (6 bases). The V end lost 6 bases, the J end lost 6 bases, and 11 bases lay between the germline ends. Germline CDR1 and CDR2: MNHEY and SMNVEV (reference sequence). The CDR3 extends over 13 amino acids. Written as DNA, the CDR3 is TGTGCCAGCAGGTTAGGGGGAGCCGGGGAGCTGTTTTTT. The encoded protein is CASRLGGAGELFF.

The rearrangement joins TRBV29-1 to TRBJ2-2; TRBD1 might be the D (5 bases). Per the germline V gene, CDR1 is SQVTM and CDR2 is ANQGSEA. The CDR3 runs 14 residues. Trimming removed 3 bases at V and 5 bases at J, with 13 bases between. The CDR3 here is CSVDTREETGELFF. CDR3 in DNA: TGCAGCGTTGACACCAGGGAAGAAACCGGGGAGCTGTTTTTT.

This chain uses TRBV11-2 with TRBJ1-3; the D gene is possibly TRBD1 (5 bases). This CDR3 has 15 residues. From germline, CDR1 is SGHAT and CDR2 FQNNGV. V was pared by 5 bases and J by 0 bases, with 11 bases between. This CDR3 reads CASSRSGSSGNTIYF. The DNA of the CDR3 is TGTGCCAGCAGCCGATCAGGGAGCTCTGGAAACACCATATATTTT.

The chain recombines TRBV19 with TRBJ2-1; D not resolved. Germline CDR1 and CDR2: LNHDA and SQIVND (reference sequence). The CDR3 is 11 residues long. Trimming shortened V by 8 bases and J by 6 bases, and 8 bases separated the two germline ends. The CDR3 is CASSWGNEQFF. CDR3 sequence (DNA): TGTGCCAGTTCTTGGGGCAATGAGCAGTTCTTC.

This clone is a singleton in its sample. The chain has TRBV27 and TRBJ2-7; D may be TRBD2 (6 bases). This CDR3 has 14 residues. Germline V CDR1 and CDR2: MNHEY, SMNVEV (reference sequence). Trimming took off 8 bases at V and 2 bases at J, with 16 bases between the two ends. The chain's CDR3 is CASSGRGKPYEQYF. CDR3 bases: TGTGCCAGCTCAGGACGGGGGAAACCCTACGAGCAGTACTTC.

J is TRBJ1-1 and V is TRBV25-1; D possibly corresponds to TRBD1 (6 bases). The V gene's germline CDR1 is MGHDK and CDR2 SYGVNS. CDR3 length: 11 residues. The V and J ends lost 6 bases and 8 bases respectively, with 10 bases between them. Written as DNA, the CDR3 is TGTGCCAGCAGCGTTACAGGGGAAGCTTTCTTT. It codes for CASSVTGEAFF.

The chain uses TRBV4-2 and TRBJ1-1, with D hard to call. Germline values: CDR1 LGHNA, CDR2 YNFKEQ. V gave up 1 base and J gave up 2 bases, with 5 bases separating them. This CDR3 contains 13 residues. This CDR3 reads CASSQVGNTEAFF. The CDR3 coding sequence is TGTGCCAGCAGCCAAGTGGGAAACACTGAAGCTTTCTTT.

The V call is TRBV28, the J call TRBJ1-6, with 7 bases fitting TRBD1. CDR1 is MDHEN and CDR2 is SYDVKM in the germline V gene. The trim removed 6 bases at V and 3 bases at J, leaving 14 bases unmatched. The CDR3 covers 18 residues. Here the CDR3 DNA reads TGTGCCAGCAGACCCCGGACAGGCCAGCAATACTATAATTCACCCCTCCACTTT. Translated, it gives CASRPRTGQQYYNSPLHF.

The count of this clone is one. The gene calls are TRBV19 and TRBJ1-1, with D possibly being TRBD1 (5 bases). CDR3 size: 14 residues. The V gene's germline CDR1 is LNHDA and CDR2 SQIVND (reference sequence). Trimming left V 7 bases short and J 5 bases short, with 17 bases between. Here the CDR3 DNA reads TGTGCCAGTATATGGGGGAGTGGCAGGACTGAAGCTTTCTTT. It translates to CASIWGSGRTEAFF.

A remark on this clone: Other DNA sequences of this sample code for an identical CDR3. The rearrangement joins TRBV12-3 or TRBV12-4 to TRBJ2-3, with no clear D. V lost 4 bases and J 2 bases, leaving 1 base between the germline ends. The CDR3 spans 11 residues. As DNA, the CDR3 is TGTGCCAGCAGTTCCACAGATACGCAGTATTTT. It yields the protein CASSSTDTQYF.

For the CDR3, the DNA is TGTGCCAGCAGCTTAGCAGGGACAGGGATTCTCAATGAGCAGTTCTTC. The encoded protein is CASSLAGTGILNEQFF. This rearrangement joins TRBV7-8 to TRBJ2-1, with 9 bases lining up with TRBD1. Germline lookup yields CDR1 SGHVS and CDR2 FQNEAQ. The CDR3 sequence is 16 residues long. The junction had 6 bases not matched to a gene; V was cut back by 0 bases and J by 6 bases.

This chain uses TRBV5-5 with TRBJ2-1, with TRBD2 matching 9 bases. This CDR3 is 13 amino acids long. Germline lookup yields CDR1 SGHKS and CDR2 YYEKEE (reference sequence). V trimming: 0 bases; J trimming: 15 bases; junction bases outside the gene matches: 7. This CDR3 is CASSLGTSGPRFF. The CDR3 region has the DNA TGTGCCAGCAGCTTGGGTACTAGCGGGCCTAGGTTCTTC.

Here the CDR3 DNA reads TGTGCCAGCAGCTTCGGCCCTACGGGAAGTGGGGCCAACGTCCTGACTTTC. Amino acids: CASSFGPTGSGANVLTF. The chain links TRBV7-9 to TRBJ2-6; the D gene is possibly TRBD2 (5 bases). V gave up 3 bases and J gave up 3 bases, with 15 bases separating them. The CDR3 has 17 amino acids. Germline V CDR1 and CDR2: SEHNR, FQNEAQ (reference sequence).